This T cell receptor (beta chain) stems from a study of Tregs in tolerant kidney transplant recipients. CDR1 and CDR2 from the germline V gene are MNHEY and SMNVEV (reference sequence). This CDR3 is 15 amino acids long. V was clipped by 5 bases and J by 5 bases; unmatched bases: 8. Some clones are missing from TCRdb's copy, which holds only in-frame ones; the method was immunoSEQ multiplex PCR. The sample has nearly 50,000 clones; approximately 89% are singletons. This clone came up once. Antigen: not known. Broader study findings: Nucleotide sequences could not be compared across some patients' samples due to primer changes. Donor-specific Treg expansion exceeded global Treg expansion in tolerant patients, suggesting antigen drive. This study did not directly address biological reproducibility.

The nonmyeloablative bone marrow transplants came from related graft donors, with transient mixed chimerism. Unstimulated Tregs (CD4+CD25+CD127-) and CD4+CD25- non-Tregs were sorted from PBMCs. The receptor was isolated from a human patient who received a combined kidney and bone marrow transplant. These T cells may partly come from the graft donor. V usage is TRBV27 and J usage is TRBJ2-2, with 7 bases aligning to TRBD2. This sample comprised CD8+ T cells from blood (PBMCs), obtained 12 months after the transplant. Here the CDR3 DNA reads TGTGCCAGCAGTCACGGGGGACTAACGACCGGGGAGCTGTTTTTT. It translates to CASSHGGLTTGELFF.